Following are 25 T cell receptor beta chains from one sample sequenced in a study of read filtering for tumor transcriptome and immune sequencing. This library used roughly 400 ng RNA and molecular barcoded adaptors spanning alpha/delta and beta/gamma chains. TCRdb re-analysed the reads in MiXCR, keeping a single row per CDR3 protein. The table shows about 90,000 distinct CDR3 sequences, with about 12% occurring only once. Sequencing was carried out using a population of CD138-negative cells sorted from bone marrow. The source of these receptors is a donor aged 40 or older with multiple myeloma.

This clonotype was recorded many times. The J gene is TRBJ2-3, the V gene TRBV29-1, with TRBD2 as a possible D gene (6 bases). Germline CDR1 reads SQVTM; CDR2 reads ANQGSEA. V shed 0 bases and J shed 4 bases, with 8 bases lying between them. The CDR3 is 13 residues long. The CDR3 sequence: CSVEEGRPDTQYF. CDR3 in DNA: TGCAGCGTTGAAGAGGGGAGGCCAGATACGCAGTATTTT.

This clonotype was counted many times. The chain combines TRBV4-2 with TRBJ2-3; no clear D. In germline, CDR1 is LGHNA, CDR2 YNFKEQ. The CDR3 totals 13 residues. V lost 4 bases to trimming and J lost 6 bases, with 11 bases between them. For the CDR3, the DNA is TGTGCCAGCAGCCTAACCACAGTCGATACGCAGTATTTT. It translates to CASSLTTVDTQYF.

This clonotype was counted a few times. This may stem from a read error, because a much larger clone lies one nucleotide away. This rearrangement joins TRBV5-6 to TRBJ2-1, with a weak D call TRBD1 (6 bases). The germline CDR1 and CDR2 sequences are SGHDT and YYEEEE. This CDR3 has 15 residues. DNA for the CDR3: TGTGCCAGCAGCTTGCTTAACAGGGTATCAAATGAGCAGCTCTTC. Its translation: CASSLLNRVSNEQLF. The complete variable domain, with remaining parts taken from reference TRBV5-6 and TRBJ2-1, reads DAGVTQSPTHLIKTRGQQVTLRCSPKSGHDTVSWYQQALGQGPQFIFQYYEEEERQRGNFPDRFSGHQFPNYSSELNVNALLLGDSALYLCASSLLNRVSNEQLFGPGTRLTVL.

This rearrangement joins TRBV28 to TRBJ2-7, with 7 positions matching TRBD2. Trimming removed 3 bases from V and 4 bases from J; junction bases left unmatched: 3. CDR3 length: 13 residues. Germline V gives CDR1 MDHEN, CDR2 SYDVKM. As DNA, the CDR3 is TGTGCCAGCAGTTTTAGACTAGCTTACGAGCAGTACTTC. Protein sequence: CASSFRLAYEQYF.

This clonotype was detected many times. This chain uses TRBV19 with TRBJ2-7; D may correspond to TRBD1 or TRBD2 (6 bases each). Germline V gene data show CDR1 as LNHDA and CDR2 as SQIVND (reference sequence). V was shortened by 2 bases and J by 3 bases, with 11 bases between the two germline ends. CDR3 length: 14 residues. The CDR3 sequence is CASSITGAIYEQYF. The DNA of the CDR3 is TGTGCCAGTAGTATAACGGGGGCAATCTACGAGCAGTACTTC.

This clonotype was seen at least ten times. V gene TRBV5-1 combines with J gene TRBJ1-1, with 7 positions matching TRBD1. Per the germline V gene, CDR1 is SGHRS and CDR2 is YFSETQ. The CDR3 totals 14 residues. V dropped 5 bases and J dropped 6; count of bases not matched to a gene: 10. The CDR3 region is CASSLDRVRSEAFF. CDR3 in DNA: TGCGCCAGCAGTCTAGACAGGGTCCGCTCTGAAGCTTTCTTT.

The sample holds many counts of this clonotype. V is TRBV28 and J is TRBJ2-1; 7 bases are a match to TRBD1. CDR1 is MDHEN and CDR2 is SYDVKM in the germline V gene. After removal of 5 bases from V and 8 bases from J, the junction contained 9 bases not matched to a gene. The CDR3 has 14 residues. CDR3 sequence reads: CASSTTGTADEQFF. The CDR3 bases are TGTGCCAGCAGTACTACCGGGACAGCGGATGAGCAGTTCTTC.

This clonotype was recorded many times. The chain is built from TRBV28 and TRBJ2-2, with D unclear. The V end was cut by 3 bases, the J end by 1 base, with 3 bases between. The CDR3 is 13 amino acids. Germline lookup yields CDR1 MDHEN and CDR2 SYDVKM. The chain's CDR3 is CASSLQNTGELFF. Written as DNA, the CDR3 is TGTGCCAGCAGTTTGCAGAACACCGGGGAGCTGTTTTTT.

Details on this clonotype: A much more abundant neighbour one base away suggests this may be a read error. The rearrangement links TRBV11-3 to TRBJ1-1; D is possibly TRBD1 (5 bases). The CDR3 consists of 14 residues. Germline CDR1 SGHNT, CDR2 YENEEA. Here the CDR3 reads CASSLTDMNTEACF. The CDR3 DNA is TGTGCCAGCAGCTTAACGGACATGAACACTGAAGCTTGCTTT.

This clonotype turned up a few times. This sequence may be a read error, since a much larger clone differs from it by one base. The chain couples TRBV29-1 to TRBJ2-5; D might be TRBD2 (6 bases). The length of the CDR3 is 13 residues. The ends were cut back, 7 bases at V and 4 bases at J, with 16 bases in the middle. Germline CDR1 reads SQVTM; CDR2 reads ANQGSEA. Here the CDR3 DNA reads TGCAGCGCTGCTGGAGGGGCAGGAGAGACCCAGTACTTC. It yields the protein CSAAGGAGETQYF.

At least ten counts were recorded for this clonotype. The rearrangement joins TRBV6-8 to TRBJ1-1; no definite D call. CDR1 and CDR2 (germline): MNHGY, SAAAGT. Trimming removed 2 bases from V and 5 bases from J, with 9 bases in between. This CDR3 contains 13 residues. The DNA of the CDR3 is TGTGCCAGCAGTTACAGGAGAAGAACTGAAGCTTTCTTT. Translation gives CASSYRRRTEAFF.

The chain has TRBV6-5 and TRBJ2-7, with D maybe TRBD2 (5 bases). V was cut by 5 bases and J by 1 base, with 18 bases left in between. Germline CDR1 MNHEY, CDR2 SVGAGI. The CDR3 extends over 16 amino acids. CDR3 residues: CASSKLPGIGSYEQYF. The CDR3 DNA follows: TGTGCCAGCAGTAAACTCCCCGGGATCGGGTCCTACGAGCAGTACTTC.

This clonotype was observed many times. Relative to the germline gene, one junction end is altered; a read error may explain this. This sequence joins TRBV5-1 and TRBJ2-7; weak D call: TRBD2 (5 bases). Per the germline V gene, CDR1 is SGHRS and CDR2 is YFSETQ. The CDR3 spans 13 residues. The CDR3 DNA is TGCTCCAGCTCCGAGGGCAGCGGCAACGAGCAGTACTTC. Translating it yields CSSSEGSGNEQYF.

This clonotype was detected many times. Here the CDR3 DNA reads TGTGCCAGTAACCCTGGGGGTCCTAACTATGGCTACACCTTC. Translating it yields CASNPGGPNYGYTF. The rearrangement joins TRBV19 to TRBJ1-2; TRBD1 is a possible D gene (5 bases). The germline V gene encodes CDR1 LNHDA and CDR2 SQIVND (reference sequence). The CDR3 is 14 amino acids. V was pared by 7 bases and J by 0 bases, with 12 bases between.

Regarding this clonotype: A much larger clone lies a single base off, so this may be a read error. The CDR3 loop reads CASSLLTANSYEQNF. The CDR3 DNA is TGTGCCAGCAGTTTACTGACAGCCAACTCCTACGAGCAGAACTTC. The chain uses TRBV27 and TRBJ2-7, with D maybe TRBD1 (5 bases). The length of the CDR3 is 15 residues. CDR1 is MNHEY and CDR2 is SMNVEV in the germline V gene (reference sequence).

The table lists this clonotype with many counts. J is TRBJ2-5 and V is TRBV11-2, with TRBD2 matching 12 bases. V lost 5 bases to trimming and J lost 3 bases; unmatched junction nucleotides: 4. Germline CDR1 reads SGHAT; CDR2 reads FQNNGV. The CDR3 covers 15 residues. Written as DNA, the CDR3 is TGTGCCAGCAGCACCCGGACTAGCGGGAAAGAGACCCAGTACTTC. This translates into CASSTRTSGKETQYF.

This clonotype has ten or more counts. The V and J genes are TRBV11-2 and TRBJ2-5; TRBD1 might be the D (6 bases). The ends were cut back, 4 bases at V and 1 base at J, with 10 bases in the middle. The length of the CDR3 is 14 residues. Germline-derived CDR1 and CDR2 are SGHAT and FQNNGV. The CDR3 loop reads CASSSTGPQETQYF. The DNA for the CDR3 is TGTGCCAGCAGCTCTACAGGGCCCCAAGAGACCCAGTACTTC.

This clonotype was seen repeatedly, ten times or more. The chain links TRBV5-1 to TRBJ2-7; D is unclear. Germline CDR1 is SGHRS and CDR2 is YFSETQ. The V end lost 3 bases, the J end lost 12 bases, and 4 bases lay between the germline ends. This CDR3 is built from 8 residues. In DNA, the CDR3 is TGCGCCAGCAGCTGTTGGTACTTC. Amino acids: CASSCWYF.

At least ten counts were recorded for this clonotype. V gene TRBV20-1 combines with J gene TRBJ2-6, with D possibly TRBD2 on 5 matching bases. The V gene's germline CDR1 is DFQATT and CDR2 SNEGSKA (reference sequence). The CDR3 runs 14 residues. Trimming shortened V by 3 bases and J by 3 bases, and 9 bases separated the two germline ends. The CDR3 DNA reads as TGCAGTGCTAGCCCGGGGAGTGGGGCCAACGTCCTGACTTTC. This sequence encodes CSASPGSGANVLTF.

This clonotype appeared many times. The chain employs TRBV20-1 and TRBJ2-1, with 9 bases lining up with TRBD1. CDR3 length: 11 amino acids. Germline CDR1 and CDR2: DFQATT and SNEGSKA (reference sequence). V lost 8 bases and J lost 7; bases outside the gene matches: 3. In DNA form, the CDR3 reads TGCAGTCCAGGGACAGGGAATGAGCAGTTCTTC. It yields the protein CSPGTGNEQFF.

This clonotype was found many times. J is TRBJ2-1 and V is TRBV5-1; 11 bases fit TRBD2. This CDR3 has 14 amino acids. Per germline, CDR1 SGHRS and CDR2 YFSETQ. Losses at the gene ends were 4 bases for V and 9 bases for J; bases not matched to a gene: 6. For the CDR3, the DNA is TGCGCCAGCAGCGGGACTAGCGGTCTTGTTGAGCAGTTCTTC. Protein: CASSGTSGLVEQFF.

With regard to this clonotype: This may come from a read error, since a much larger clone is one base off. CDR3 nucleotides: TGCAGCGTGCGATTCCGGGGCAGGGTGAACTACGAGCAGTACTTC. Its translation: CSVRFRGRVNYEQYF. The chain is built from TRBV29-1 and TRBJ2-7; D possibly matches TRBD1 or TRBD2 (5 bases each). V lost 6 bases and J lost 3, with 21 bases in between. This CDR3 region has 15 residues. CDR1 and CDR2 from the germline V gene are SQVTM and ANQGSEA.

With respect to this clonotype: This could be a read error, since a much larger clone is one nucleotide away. As DNA, the CDR3 is TGCGCCAGCAGCTCTTTAGTCACCGGGGAGCTGTTTTTT. Residues: CASSSLVTGELFF. The chain employs TRBV5-1 and TRBJ2-2; D unresolved. V dropped 3 bases and J dropped 4 bases, with 7 bases sitting between them. The CDR3 spans 13 residues. The germline V gene encodes CDR1 SGHRS and CDR2 YFSETQ.

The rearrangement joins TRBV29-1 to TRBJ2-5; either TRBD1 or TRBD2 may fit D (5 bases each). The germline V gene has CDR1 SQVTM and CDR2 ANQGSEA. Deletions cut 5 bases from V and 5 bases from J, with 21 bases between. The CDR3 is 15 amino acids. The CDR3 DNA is TGCAGCGTTTCAGTCGGCTACGGGGCGGCGGAGACCCAGTACTTC. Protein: CSVSVGYGAAETQYF.

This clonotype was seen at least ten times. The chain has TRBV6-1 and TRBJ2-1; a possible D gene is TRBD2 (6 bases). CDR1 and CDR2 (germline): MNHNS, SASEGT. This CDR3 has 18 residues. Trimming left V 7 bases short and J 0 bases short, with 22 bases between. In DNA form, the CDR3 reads TGTGCCAGCACCACAGGAGATACTAGCCTGAGCTCCTACAATGAGCAGTTCTTC. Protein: CASTTGDTSLSSYNEQFF.